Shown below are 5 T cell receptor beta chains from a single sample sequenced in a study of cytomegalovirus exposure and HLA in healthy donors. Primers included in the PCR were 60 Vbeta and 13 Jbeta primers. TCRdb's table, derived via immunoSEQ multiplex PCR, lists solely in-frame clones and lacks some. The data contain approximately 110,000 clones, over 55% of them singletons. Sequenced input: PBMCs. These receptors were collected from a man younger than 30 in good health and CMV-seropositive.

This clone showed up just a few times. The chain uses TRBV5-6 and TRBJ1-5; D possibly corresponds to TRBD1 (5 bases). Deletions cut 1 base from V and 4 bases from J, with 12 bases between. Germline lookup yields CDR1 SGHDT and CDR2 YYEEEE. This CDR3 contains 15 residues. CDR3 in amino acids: CASSLSREMNQPQHF. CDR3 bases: TGTGCCAGCAGCTTGAGCAGGGAAATGAATCAGCCCCAGCATTTT.

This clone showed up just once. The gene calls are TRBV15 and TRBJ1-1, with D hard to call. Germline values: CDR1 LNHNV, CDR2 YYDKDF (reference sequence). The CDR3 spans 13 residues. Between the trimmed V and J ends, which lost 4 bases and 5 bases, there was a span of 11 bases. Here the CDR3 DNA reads TGTGCCACCAGCAACGCGGGGATGACTGAAGCTTTCTTT. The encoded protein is CATSNAGMTEAFF.

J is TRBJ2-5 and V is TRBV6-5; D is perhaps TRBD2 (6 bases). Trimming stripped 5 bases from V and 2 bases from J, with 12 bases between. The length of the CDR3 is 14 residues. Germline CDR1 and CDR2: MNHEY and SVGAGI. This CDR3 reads CASSPVGGQETQYF. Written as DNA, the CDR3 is TGTGCCAGCAGTCCGGTCGGGGGACAAGAGACCCAGTACTTC.

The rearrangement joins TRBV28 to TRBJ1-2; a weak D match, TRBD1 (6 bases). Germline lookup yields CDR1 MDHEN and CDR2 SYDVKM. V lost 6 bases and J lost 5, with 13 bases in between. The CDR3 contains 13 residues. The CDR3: CASSKIQGYGYTF. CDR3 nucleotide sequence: TGTGCCAGCAGCAAAATACAGGGATATGGCTACACCTTC.

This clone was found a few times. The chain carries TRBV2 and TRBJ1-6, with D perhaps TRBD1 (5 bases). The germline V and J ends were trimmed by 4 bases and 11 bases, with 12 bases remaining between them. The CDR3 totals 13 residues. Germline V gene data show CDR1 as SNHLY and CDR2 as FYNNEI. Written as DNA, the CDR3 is TGTGCCAGCAGTGGGGGGGTTAGGCCACCCCTCCACTTT. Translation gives CASSGGVRPPLHF.